This TCR beta chain was identified during a study of blood T cells in healthy people across ages. The wider study: T cells yielded about one barcoded beta molecule per two cells through template switching.

This clonotype was detected a few times. A second PCR, run for about 7 to 11 cycles, used a sample-barcoded 5' primer plus a J-beta primer mix. All samples gave at least 3 million CDR3-containing paired-end reads. Using its own MiXCR run on the 5' RACE reads, TCRdb lists one record per CDR3 protein. The sample lists 800,000 to 1,300,000 distinct CDR3 sequences; 20% to 25% were seen once. The CDR3 consists of 14 residues. The V end lost 3 bases, the J end lost 0 bases, and 12 bases lay between the germline ends. The germline gives CDR1 DFQATT, CDR2 SNEGSKA (reference sequence). The data also belong to a second study, concerning T cells of mothers and their children. That source adds: Evidence of persistent microchimeric T cell clones was absent.

The sequence was collected from a girl aged 2 to 10 in good health. The chain is built from TRBV20-1 and TRBJ2-7; D is unresolved. The sample was blood. CDR3 loop: CSASSLGNSYEQYF. The CDR3 DNA is TGCAGTGCTAGCTCATTGGGTAACTCCTACGAGCAGTACTTC.